This paragraph reports one T cell receptor beta chain. Time point indicated: newly diagnosed, previously untreated cHL patient sample. CD8+ T cell isolation from thawed PBMCs was performed by magnetic negative selection. This sample is part of a study of PD-1 blockade in classical Hodgkin lymphoma. CDR1 and CDR2 (germline): SGHAT, FQNNGV. The CDR3 is made up of 15 amino acids. Trimming stripped 1 base from V and 2 bases from J, with 12 bases between. Here immunoSEQ multiplex PCR was the method, and the copy in TCRdb shows in-frame clones only, minus some. The sample contains over 14,000 clones, roughly nine tenths of which appear only once.

The sequencing input was CD8+ T cells from blood. This sequence joins TRBV11-2 and TRBJ2-7; weak D call: TRBD1 (6 bases). The source is a human donor with classical Hodgkin lymphoma. The CDR3 reads CASSLVAGETYEQYF. In nucleotides, the CDR3 is TGTGCCAGCAGCTTAGTGGCAGGGGAAACCTACGAGCAGTACTTC. Drawing the rest from reference TRBV11-2 and TRBJ2-7, the complete variable domain is EAGVAQSPRYKIIEKRQSVAFWCNPISGHATLYWYQQILGQGPKLLIQFQNNGVVDDSQLPKDRFSAERLKGVDSTLKIQPAKLEDSAVYLCASSLVAGETYEQYFGPGTRLTVT.